This entry describes one TCR beta chain. This CDR3 contains 15 residues. The V gene lost 0 bases and the J gene lost 4 bases, with 10 bases spanning the gap. CDR1 is WNHNN, CDR2 SYGVQD, per germline (reference sequence). The data originate from a study of T cell changes during pregnancy in multiple sclerosis. This table comes from immunoSEQ multiplex PCR, and its TCRdb copy is limited to in-frame clones, with some not included. The sample records more than 20,000 clones, about 82% being singletons. The rearrangement links TRBV10-1 to TRBJ1-3; TRBD1 is a possible D gene (6 bases). The specimen comprised CD8+ T cells from peripheral blood mononuclear cells, sampled in the first trimester of pregnancy. The origin of this receptor is a female donor in good health, enrolled as a control in a pregnancy study. Here the CDR3 reads CASSESGGPGNTIYF. DNA for the CDR3: TGCGCCAGCAGTGAGTCGGGGGGGCCCGGAAACACCATATATTTT.